This entry features one TCR beta chain sequence. This specimen comes from a study of long-term antiretroviral therapy in people with HIV. The wider study: About a decade before 2015, the earliest samples were taken when ART was typically delayed.

The libraries were made with immunoSEQ v3.0 at survey level. Generated by immunoSEQ multiplex PCR, the TCRdb table keeps only in-frame clones and is missing some. Among roughly 28,000 clones listed, about 85% were seen once. The CDR3 runs 15 residues. In germline, CDR1 is SEHNR, CDR2 FQNEAQ (reference sequence). V shed 5 bases and J 2 bases; nucleotides not matched to a gene: 8. United States facilities provided treatment to all participants with HIV. The specimen comprised unsorted PBMCs, sampled 2.7 years after starting antiretroviral therapy. This TCR derives from a man in his forties or fifties with HIV. The chain recombines TRBV7-9 with TRBJ2-5, with 7 bases matching TRBD1. CDR3 bases: TGTGCCAGCAGCCCAGCCACAGGGGTACAAGAGACCCAGTACTTC. Protein product: CASSPATGVQETQYF.